Below, one T cell receptor (beta chain) is given with its context. The CDR3 contains 14 residues. V gave up 1 base and J gave up 8 bases, with 11 bases separating them. The germline V gene has CDR1 LNHDA and CDR2 SQIVND (reference sequence). TCRdb's table, derived via immunoSEQ multiplex PCR, lists solely in-frame clones and lacks some. Altogether roughly 87,000 clones are present, approximately 82% being singletons, with the ten largest covering more than 2%. This specimen belongs to a study of blood T cell repertoires in COVID-19. Study information: Acute and convalescent COVID-19 specimens originated in the United States, Italy and Spain.

This chain links TRBV19 with TRBJ1-4, with D hard to call. This TCR was recovered from a woman aged 70-85 years with acute or convalescent COVID-19. Source material: peripheral blood. The chain's CDR3 is CASSIAGFSEKLFF. The CDR3 nucleotides are TGTGCCAGTAGTATAGCGGGATTCAGCGAAAAACTGTTTTTT.